In its sample, the clone carrying this TCR beta chain was seen a few times. Antigen unknown. The authors prepared the TCRbeta library with unique molecular identifiers. TCRdb analysed the PCR reads with MiXCR anew, one entry per CDR3 protein. The sample includes a few hundred thousand distinct CDR3 sequences, 10% to 15% of them seen just once. The V end lost 1 base, the J end lost 8 bases, and 6 bases lay between the germline ends. The V gene's germline CDR1 is DFQATT and CDR2 SNEGSKA (reference sequence). This CDR3 has 12 amino acids. The data were obtained in a study of T-cell reconstitution after alpha-beta-depleted transplantation in children. Study-level results: There were some patients whose high TCRbeta diversity at day 60 came from surviving recipient T cells and thymic progenitors. There were reportedly several hundred expanded graft clones from which alpha-beta T cells came about two months after transplant. At the one-year point after transplant, T-cell counts and TCRbeta diversity were found to come mostly from T cells that had been newly produced.

The sequence derives from a male patient younger than 18 who had a stem cell transplant for acute myeloid leukemia, so the T cells may come from the graft donor. This material consisted of PBMCs, mostly from graft donor cells, taken 360 days after TCRalphabeta/CD19-depleted stem cell transplant. V is TRBV20-1 and J is TRBJ1-6, with D uncertain. The CDR3 DNA reads as TGCAGTGCTAGAGGGGAGGATTCACCCCTCCACTTT. Translating gives CSARGEDSPLHF.